The 15 T cell receptor beta chains below were found in one sample sequenced in a study of CXCR3-negative and CXCR3-positive naive CD8 T cells. Findings and caveats of the study: CXCR3-negative naive cells had less hydrophobic TRB CDR3s than did CXCR3-positive naive cells.

Antigen specificity for these receptors is unknown. In preparing the TRB cDNA libraries, 5' RACE with UMI labels was used. From its re-call of the 5' RACE reads, TCRdb lists each CDR3 protein once, without DNA. The data show 85,000 to 120,000 distinct CDR3 sequences, and the top ten clones hold more than 0.3%. The source material was naive CXCR3+ CD8+ T cells from blood. Subset denoted: CD45RO-CCR7+CD27+CD95- naive CD8+ T cells expressing CXCR3 (TNR3+). The receptors derive from a human donor in good health. Some clones in this sample may be carry-over from other donors' samples.

The V gene is TRBV30, the J gene TRBJ2-7; TCRdb names TRBD2, which stays unverified in the absence of DNA. This CDR3 is 11 amino acids long. Germline-derived CDR1 and CDR2 are GTSNPN and SVGIG (reference sequence). CDR3 region: CAWQGGNEQYF.

The chain combines TRBV29-1 with TRBJ2-7; the D call of TRBD2 rests on TCRdb alone, since no DNA is present to check it. Per the germline V gene, CDR1 is SQVTM and CDR2 is ANQGSEA. The length of the CDR3 is 12 residues. The CDR3 sequence is CSVEREGYEQYF.

The V gene is TRBV5-1, the J gene TRBJ2-7. The CDR3 spans 14 residues. Germline V lookup: CDR1 SGHRS, CDR2 YFSETQ. The CDR3 protein is CASSLGWDYYEQYF.

The rearrangement uses TRBV5-1 and TRBJ2-1; TCRdb selects TRBD2, and the lack of DNA leaves this call unchecked. From germline, CDR1 is SGHRS and CDR2 YFSETQ. CDR3 length: 18 amino acids. CDR3 region: CASSAQTSGGAWYNEQFF.

This rearrangement joins TRBV7-9 to TRBJ2-7; absent DNA, TCRdb's TRBD2 call cannot be checked. The CDR3 loop spans 14 amino acids. Germline V gene data show CDR1 as SEHNR and CDR2 as FQNEAQ (reference sequence). The CDR3: CASSPGGLTYEQYF.

The rearrangement uses TRBV11-3 and TRBJ2-3; TCRdb returns TRBD2, unconfirmable since there is no DNA. The CDR3 length is 16 residues. The germline gives CDR1 SGHNT, CDR2 YENEEA. The CDR3 reads CASSSLAGGSTDTQYF.

J is TRBJ2-1 and V is TRBV7-9; checking the TCRdb D call of TRBD2 is not possible without DNA. Per the germline V gene, CDR1 is SEHNR and CDR2 is FQNEAQ (reference sequence). The CDR3 runs 21 residues. CDR3 residues: CASSSTGASGGDLVEYNEQFF.

The V call is TRBV4-1, the J call TRBJ1-1; TCRdb outputs TRBD1, but without DNA this stays unchecked. CDR3 length: 16 residues. The V gene's germline CDR1 is MGHRA and CDR2 YSYEKL. CDR3 residues: CASSQSRGGAQSEAFF.

This chain links TRBV12-3 or TRBV12-4 with TRBJ2-1. This CDR3 is 15 amino acids long. The CDR3 is CASSLALGRHNEQFF.

This rearrangement joins TRBV27 to TRBJ2-7; absent DNA, TCRdb's TRBD2 call cannot be checked. CDR3 size: 16 residues. Germline values: CDR1 MNHEY, CDR2 SMNVEV (reference sequence). The CDR3 protein is CASSLYRLAGVYEQYF.

The V and J genes are TRBV15 and TRBJ2-5; TCRdb proposes TRBD1, but this gene call is untestable without DNA. Looked up from germline, CDR1 is LNHNV and CDR2 is YYDKDF (reference sequence). This CDR3 spans 14 amino acids. CDR3 amino acids: CATSDRGGQETQYF.

This chain uses TRBV29-1 with TRBJ2-2; as DNA is missing, the TRBD2 call by TCRdb cannot be tested. CDR1 and CDR2 from the germline V gene are SQVTM and ANQGSEA. The CDR3 has 14 residues. CDR3 region: CSAGEREGTGELFF.

The chain is built from TRBV7-8 and TRBJ2-1; TCRdb's D call of TRBD2 is untestable without DNA. CDR3 length equals 13 residues. CDR1 and CDR2 (germline): SGHVS, FQNEAQ. The CDR3 loop reads CASKAGGYNEQFF.

The chain is built from TRBV7-8 and TRBJ1-5. This CDR3 has 16 residues. Germline-derived CDR1 and CDR2 are SGHVS and FQNEAQ. The CDR3 sequence is CASSLEYRPSNQPQHF.

The rearrangement links TRBV28 to TRBJ2-2; TCRdb names TRBD1, which stays unverified in the absence of DNA. Germline V CDR1 and CDR2: MDHEN, SYDVKM. This CDR3 region has 14 residues. CDR3 in amino acids: CASSLTGSAGELFF.